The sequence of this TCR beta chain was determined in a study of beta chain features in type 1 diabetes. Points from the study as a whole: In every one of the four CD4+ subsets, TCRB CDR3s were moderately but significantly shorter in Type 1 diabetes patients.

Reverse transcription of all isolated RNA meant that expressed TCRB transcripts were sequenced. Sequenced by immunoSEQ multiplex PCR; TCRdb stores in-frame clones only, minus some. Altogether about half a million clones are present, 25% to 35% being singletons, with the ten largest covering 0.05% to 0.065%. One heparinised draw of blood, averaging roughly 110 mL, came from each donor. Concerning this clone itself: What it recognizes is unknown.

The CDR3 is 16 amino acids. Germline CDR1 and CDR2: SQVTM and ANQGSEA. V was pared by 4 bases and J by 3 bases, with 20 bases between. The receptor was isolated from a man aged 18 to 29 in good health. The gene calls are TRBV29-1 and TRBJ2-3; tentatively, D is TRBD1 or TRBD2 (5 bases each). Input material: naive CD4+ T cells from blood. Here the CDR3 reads CSVVPLKGTGTDTQYF. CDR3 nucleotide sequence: TGCAGCGTTGTACCACTTAAGGGGACGGGGACAGATACGCAGTATTTT.